This T cell receptor (beta chain) was captured in a study of cytomegalovirus exposure and HLA in healthy donors. General study points: An apparent linkage of common viral pathogens to several of the most significant clusters emerged in a later analysis. A prior analysis recorded that most TCR beta V segments were productive about 87% or about 30% of the time. The study labeled roughly 160 TCR beta chains cytomegalovirus-associated. Later work associated 16,951 TCR beta sequences with HLA alleles at 0.05 false discovery rate.

The study ran its PCR with 60 Vbeta and 13 Jbeta primers. The data were produced by immunoSEQ multiplex PCR, yet TCRdb's version contains in-frame clones alone and is incomplete. Among over 35,000 clones listed, approximately 80% were seen once. This clone was recorded a few times. Its antigen is unidentified. The CDR3 is 15 amino acids. Germline CDR1 reads SGHRS; CDR2 reads YFSETQ. With 5 bases clipped from V and 4 bases from J, the junction kept 8 bases outside the gene matches. Sequenced input: PBMCs. The chain has TRBV5-1 and TRBJ1-5, with TRBD1 matching 8 bases. The sequence was obtained from a man under 40 in good health and CMV-seronegative. Written as DNA, the CDR3 is TGCGCCAGCAGTCAAACGGGACAGGAGAATCAGCCCCAGCATTTT. Translated: CASSQTGQENQPQHF.